Listed below are T cell receptor beta chains from one sample, sequenced in a study of OX40 agonist ivuxolimab in advanced cancers. TCRdb's table, derived via immunoSEQ multiplex PCR, lists solely in-frame clones and lacks some. The sample contains some 47,000 clones, around 80% of which appear only once. Sequencing used CD4+ or CD8+ T cells sorted from blood, obtained in a trial of the OX40 agonist ivuxolimab. The receptors here all came from an adult with an advanced solid tumor such as melanoma, head and neck, liver or kidney cancer. Both conserved end residues are part of each CDR3. The D gene is left open where the match is weak. For some rows the clone size is stated as once, few or many, or as a class when expanded; others skip it.

CDR3 protein | CDR3 DNA | D gene | J gene | V gene | clone size
CASSYGTNEKLFF | TGCGCCAGCAGCTATGGAACTAATGAAAAACTGTTTTTT | - | TRBJ1-4 | TRBV5-1 | -
CASSKTGTLDSPLHF | TGTGCCAGCAGTAAAACAGGGACCCTGGATTCACCCCTCCACTTT | - | TRBJ1-6 | TRBV11-2 | -
CSVEVFSVGTGFTDTQYF | TGCAGCGTTGAAGTTTTCTCGGTAGGGACAGGGTTCACAGATACGCAGTATTTT | TRBD1 | TRBJ2-3 | TRBV29-1 | -
CASSPGTGLRLTINNEQFF | TGTGCCAGCAGCCCCGGGACTGGACTGAGGTTAACAATAAACAATGAGCAGTTCTTC | - | TRBJ2-1 | TRBV7-9 | -
CASSPQGLPQPQHF | TGTGCCAGCAGCCCACAGGGCCTTCCTCAGCCCCAGCATTTT | - | TRBJ1-5 | TRBV21-1 | once
CASSSTKGAAETQYF | TGTGCCAGCAGCTCAACAAAGGGGGCGGCGGAGACCCAGTACTTC | TRBD1 | TRBJ2-5 | TRBV7-9 | -
CASTLQRRTNSPLHF | TGTGCCAGCACCTTACAGCGACGGACTAATTCACCCCTCCACTTT | - | TRBJ1-6 | TRBV27 | once
CAWSRDRNYGYTF | TGTGCCTGGAGTAGGGACAGGAACTATGGCTACACCTTC | TRBD1 | TRBJ1-2 | TRBV30 | -
CASSMWENTGELFF | TGTGCCAGTAGTATGTGGGAGAACACCGGGGAGCTGTTTTTT | - | TRBJ2-2 | TRBV19 | -
CASSGQGMSGYTF | TGTGCCAGCAGTGGACAGGGGATGAGTGGCTACACCTTC | TRBD1 | TRBJ1-2 | TRBV6-1 | once
CASKNPGRGGQTTDTQYF | TGTGCCAGCAAAAATCCCGGGCGGGGGGGACAAACCACAGATACGCAGTATTTT | TRBD2 | TRBJ2-3 | TRBV11-2 | -
CASSPQPRVFEQYF | TGTGCCAGCAGCCCCCAACCGAGGGTTTTCGAGCAGTACTTC | - | TRBJ2-7 | TRBV7-2 | -
CASSIGIAGVYNEQFF | TGTGCCAGTAGTATTGGGATAGCGGGGGTATACAATGAGCAGTTCTTC | TRBD2 | TRBJ2-1 | TRBV19 | once
CASSLTGGGNQPQHF | TGTGCCAGCAGTCTCACAGGGGGTGGCAATCAGCCCCAGCATTTT | TRBD1 | TRBJ1-5 | TRBV5-8 | -
CASSLALAGGTDTQYF | TGTGCCAGCAGCTTAGCGCTAGCGGGAGGGACAGATACGCAGTATTTT | TRBD2 | TRBJ2-3 | TRBV7-2 | -
CSVEGGPSGTDTQYF | TGCAGCGTTGAAGGGGGCCCTTCGGGCACAGATACGCAGTATTTT | - | TRBJ2-3 | TRBV29-1 | -
CASSLVGGPRDEQYF | TGTGCCAGCAGTTTAGTAGGAGGGCCCCGCGACGAGCAGTACTTC | - | TRBJ2-7 | TRBV27 | -
CASSFRFVEQFF | TGTGCCAGCAGCTTTCGATTTGTTGAGCAGTTCTTC | - | TRBJ2-1 | TRBV11-2 | once
CASRRTVTGSPLHF | TGTGCCAGCAGGCGCACAGTGACTGGGTCACCCCTCCACTTT | - | TRBJ1-6 | TRBV6-5 | -
CSAELGTGYYEQYF | TGCAGCGCCGAACTCGGGACAGGGTACTACGAGCAGTACTTC | TRBD1 | TRBJ2-7 | TRBV29-1 | -
CASSLGQNTEAFF | TGTGCCAGCAGCTTAGGACAGAACACTGAAGCTTTCTTT | - | TRBJ1-1 | TRBV7-9 | -
CASSVTSNTGELFF | TGTGCCAGCAGTGTGACATCGAACACCGGGGAGCTGTTTTTT | - | TRBJ2-2 | TRBV2 | -
CATFDRVGYGYTF | TGTGCCACCTTTGACAGGGTTGGCTATGGCTACACCTTC | TRBD1 | TRBJ1-2 | TRBV15 | -
CASSISPRDADTQYF | TGTGCCAGTAGTATATCACCTCGCGATGCAGATACGCAGTATTTT | - | TRBJ2-3 | TRBV19 | few
CASTRQGGEQYF | TGCGCCAGCACAAGACAGGGAGGCGAGCAGTACTTC | - | TRBJ2-7 | TRBV5-1 | -
CAWSVLSAGYSNTGELFF | TGTGCCTGGAGTGTACTTTCGGCAGGCTATTCGAACACCGGGGAGCTGTTTTTT | - | TRBJ2-2 | TRBV30 | once
CASSLAQKNIQYF | TGTGCCAGCAGCTTGGCCCAGAAAAACATTCAGTACTTC | - | TRBJ2-4 | TRBV5-4 | medium-sized
CASSPSGMETQYF | TGTGCCAGCAGCCCCAGCGGGATGGAGACCCAGTACTTC | TRBD2 | TRBJ2-5 | TRBV11-3 | -